One sample yielded the 26 T cell receptor beta chains listed below, sequenced in a study of blood T cell repertoires in COVID-19. The method was immunoSEQ multiplex PCR; TCRdb's version includes in-frame clones alone and lacks a portion of them. The sample lists roughly 110,000 clones, around 83% occurring once. What was sequenced was peripheral blood. The receptors come from a man aged 35-49 years with acute or convalescent COVID-19.

Written as DNA, the CDR3 is TGTGCCACCAGTGATTTCTCGGGAGAGCAGTACTTC. This translates into CATSDFSGEQYF. The chain joins TRBV24-1 to TRBJ2-7, with TRBD2 as a possible D gene (5 bases). The CDR3 length is 12 residues. The V end lost 1 base, the J end lost 7 bases, and 7 bases lay between the germline ends. Germline-derived CDR1 and CDR2 are KGHDR and SFDVKD.

The chain employs TRBV4-2 and TRBJ2-3; 10 bases fit TRBD2. With V trimmed by 4 bases and J by 2 bases, 3 bases remained unmatched. CDR1 and CDR2 from the germline V gene are LGHNA and YNFKEQ. This CDR3 spans 15 amino acids. CDR3 region: CASSLGLAATDTQYF. For the CDR3, the DNA is TGTGCCAGCAGCCTCGGACTAGCGGCCACAGATACGCAGTATTTT.

This chain connects TRBV5-1 to TRBJ1-2; possible D gene TRBD1, 6 bases. The CDR3 is 15 amino acids. V lost 0 bases to trimming and J lost 3 bases, with 12 bases between them. Germline V CDR1 and CDR2: SGHRS, YFSETQ. The CDR3 reads CASSLVEGVHYGYTF. The CDR3 DNA sequence: TGCGCCAGCAGCTTGGTCGAGGGGGTGCACTATGGCTACACCTTC.

The count of this clone is one. The rearrangement joins TRBV29-1 to TRBJ2-7, with TRBD2 matching 10 bases. CDR3 length equals 16 residues. V gave up 2 bases and J gave up 1 base; unmatched junction bases: 8. Looked up from germline, CDR1 is SQVTM and CDR2 is ANQGSEA. CDR3 nucleotides: TGCAGCGTTGAATTTAGCGGGGGGTCACTTTCCTACGAGCAGTACTTC. Its protein is CSVEFSGGSLSYEQYF.

The V call is TRBV29-1, the J call TRBJ1-1, with D possibly being TRBD1 (5 bases). The V gene's germline CDR1 is SQVTM and CDR2 ANQGSEA. The CDR3 has 14 amino acids. Trimming removed 2 bases at V and 2 bases at J, with 12 bases between. DNA of the CDR3: TGCAGCGTTGAACGGACAATCACCAACACTGAAGCTTTCTTT. This translates into CSVERTITNTEAFF.

V gene TRBV4-3 combines with J gene TRBJ2-1; 12 bases line up with TRBD2. V lost 4 bases to trimming and J lost 4 bases; unmatched junction nucleotides: 5. This CDR3 region has 16 residues. CDR1 LGHNA and CDR2 YSLEER come from the germline V gene. CDR3 residues: CASSPGTSGPYNEQFF. The CDR3 bases are TGCGCCAGCAGCCCAGGGACTAGCGGGCCTTACAATGAGCAGTTCTTC.

This clone was seen a few times. V and J are TRBV7-2 and TRBJ2-3; 7 bases line up with TRBD2. This CDR3 has 16 residues. The V gene's germline CDR1 is SGHTA and CDR2 FQGNSA. V shed 1 base and J 2 bases; nucleotides not matched to a gene: 6. CDR3 sequence reads: CASSLGPAGTTDTQYF. CDR3 DNA: TGTGCCAGCAGCTTAGGCCCAGCGGGGACCACAGATACGCAGTATTTT.

This clone was recorded only once. The gene calls are TRBV2 and TRBJ2-1; 7 bases match TRBD2. The V gene end was trimmed by 2 bases and the J gene end by 4 bases; junction bases not matched to a gene: 5. Per the germline V gene, CDR1 is SNHLY and CDR2 is FYNNEI. The length of the CDR3 is 15 residues. The DNA for the CDR3 is TGTGCCAGCAGTGAATTGGGGGGGGGATACAATGAGCAGTTCTTC. Its protein is CASSELGGGYNEQFF.

This sequence joins TRBV24-1 and TRBJ2-3, with D uncertain. Germline values: CDR1 KGHDR, CDR2 SFDVKD. This CDR3 is 15 amino acids long. The V end lost 2 bases, the J end lost 1 base, and 9 bases lay between the germline ends. The CDR3 coding sequence is TGTGCCACCAGTGATTCCGGAGAGGGCACAGATACGCAGTATTTT. Its protein is CATSDSGEGTDTQYF.

This clone was detected once. The chain recombines TRBV11-3 with TRBJ2-2, with D unclear. V lost 0 bases and J lost 6, with 8 bases in between. CDR1 and CDR2 (germline): SGHNT, YENEEA. CDR3 length equals 14 residues. CDR3 sequence: CASSLEQFPGELFF. For the CDR3, the DNA is TGTGCCAGCAGCTTAGAGCAGTTCCCCGGGGAGCTGTTTTTT.

This clone was seen a handful of times. The chain's CDR3 is CASSSGQGGSQPQHF. CDR3 nucleotide sequence: TGTGCCAGCAGCTCCGGACAGGGAGGGAGTCAGCCCCAGCATTTT. V and J are TRBV7-9 and TRBJ1-5; the match to TRBD1 covers 8 bases. Looked up from germline, CDR1 is SEHNR and CDR2 is FQNEAQ (reference sequence). Trimming at V came to 4 bases and at J to 6 bases, leaving 8 bases not matched to a gene. The CDR3 is made up of 15 amino acids.

The CDR3 region is CASGLDSADTQYF. CDR3 in DNA: TGTGCTAGTGGTTTGGATTCTGCAGATACGCAGTATTTT. The rearrangement joins TRBV12-5 to TRBJ2-3; no definite D call. V shed 1 base and J shed 4 bases, with 6 bases lying between them. Germline V gene data show CDR1 as LGHNT and CDR2 as FRNRAP. The CDR3 is 13 amino acids.

This clone occurred once. V gene TRBV11-2 combines with J gene TRBJ2-7; tentatively, D is TRBD2 (5 bases). V lost 8 bases and J lost 0, with 11 bases in between. This CDR3 is 13 amino acids long. Germline V CDR1 and CDR2: SGHAT, FQNNGV. The CDR3 reads CASGSSSSYEQYF. DNA of the CDR3: TGTGCCAGCGGGAGTTCTTCCTCCTACGAGCAGTACTTC.

The rearrangement joins TRBV13 to TRBJ1-4; D ambiguous. The ends were cut back, 6 bases at V and 5 bases at J, with 16 bases in the middle. CDR1 is PRHDT and CDR2 is FYEKMQ in the germline V gene (reference sequence). The CDR3 is 15 residues long. DNA for the CDR3: TGTGCCAGCAGGGAAGGACTGATTGGAAATGAAAAACTGTTTTTT. It codes for CASREGLIGNEKLFF.

This clone was seen a single time. The chain recombines TRBV24-1 with TRBJ2-3; 10 bases line up with TRBD1. The V gene end was trimmed by 7 bases and the J gene end by 5 bases; junction bases not matched to a gene: 5. The V gene's germline CDR1 is KGHDR and CDR2 SFDVKD. This CDR3 is built from 14 residues. CDR3 coding DNA: TGTGCCACCAGGCCGGGACAGGGGAGAGATACGCAGTATTTT. It is translated as CATRPGQGRDTQYF.

This clone appeared once. This chain joins TRBV27 and TRBJ2-7, with 9 bases fitting TRBD2. This CDR3 contains 14 residues. V dropped 3 bases and J dropped 1; count of bases not matched to a gene: 1. In germline, CDR1 is MNHEY, CDR2 SMNVEV (reference sequence). The CDR3 nucleotides are TGTGCCAGCAGTTTGCGGGGGGGGTCCTACGAGCAGTACTTC. Protein: CASSLRGGSYEQYF.

The chain recombines TRBV30 with TRBJ1-6; TRBD1 is a possible D gene (5 bases). The CDR3 totals 13 residues. V gave up 2 bases and J gave up 8 bases, with 10 bases separating them. CDR1 is GTSNPN and CDR2 is SVGIG in the germline V gene (reference sequence). In DNA, the CDR3 is TGTGCCTGGAGTCTCGGGGGGGATTCACCCCTCCACTTT. Translation gives CAWSLGGDSPLHF.

The genes are TRBV3-1 (or the pseudogene TRBV3-2) and TRBJ1-3; 9 nucleotides agree with TRBD1. The CDR3 spans 15 residues. Germline V gene lookup returns CDR1 LGHDT and CDR2 YNNKEL (reference sequence). Trimming took 5 bases from V and 6 from J; bases not matched to a gene: 8. The CDR3 sequence is CASSYGGQGLNTIYF. As DNA, the CDR3 is TGTGCCAGCAGCTACGGAGGACAGGGGCTAAACACCATATATTTT.

The chain employs TRBV6-5 and TRBJ2-5; TRBD2 agrees at 8 bases. The CDR3 is 14 amino acids. J lost 5 bases, V lost 6 bases, and 8 bases had no gene match. Germline assignment: CDR1 MNHEY and CDR2 SVGAGI. The CDR3 sequence is CASSRTGGQETQYF. CDR3 nucleotides: TGTGCCAGCAGCCGAACGGGGGGGCAGGAGACCCAGTACTTC.

This clone was observed a single time. The gene calls are TRBV5-5 and TRBJ2-7; 9 nucleotides agree with TRBD1. The CDR3 runs to 14 residues. Germline lookup yields CDR1 SGHKS and CDR2 YYEKEE (reference sequence). The V and J ends lost 2 bases and 4 bases, in that order; junction bases with no gene match: 4. The CDR3 sequence is CASSFPTGGYEQYF. CDR3 coding DNA: TGTGCCAGCAGCTTTCCGACAGGGGGTTACGAGCAGTACTTC.

The chain uses TRBV30 and TRBJ2-6; D remains unclear. Germline V lookup: CDR1 GTSNPN, CDR2 SVGIG (reference sequence). V was clipped by 0 bases and J by 4 bases, with 10 bases between them. This CDR3 is 15 amino acids long. The CDR3 region has the DNA TGTGCCTGGAGTGTATTCGCGTCGGGGGCCAACGTCCTGACTTTC. This codes for CAWSVFASGANVLTF.

J is TRBJ1-5 and V is TRBV3-1 (or the pseudogene TRBV3-2); D unclear. This CDR3 is 15 amino acids long. Per germline, CDR1 LGHDT and CDR2 YNNKEL (reference sequence). Trimming stripped 1 base from V and 5 bases from J, with 12 bases between. This CDR3 is CASSQGITGHQPQHF. In DNA form, the CDR3 reads TGTGCCAGCAGCCAAGGGATCACTGGGCATCAGCCCCAGCATTTT.

The chain uses TRBV3-1 (or the pseudogene TRBV3-2) and TRBJ1-2, with D possibly matching TRBD1 (5 bases). Germline V gives CDR1 LGHDT, CDR2 YNNKEL (reference sequence). The ends were cut back, 0 bases at V and 8 bases at J, with 10 bases in the middle. This CDR3 is built from 13 residues. The CDR3: CASSQDVKGGYTF. Written as DNA, the CDR3 is TGTGCCAGCAGCCAAGATGTAAAGGGGGGCTACACCTTC.

The chain couples TRBV6-4 to TRBJ2-6, with 8 bases matching TRBD1. V trimming: 4 bases; J trimming: 3 bases; junction bases outside the gene matches: 14. The germline CDR1 and CDR2 sequences are MRHNA and SNTAGT. The CDR3 contains 19 residues. CDR3 sequence (DNA): TGTGCCAGCAGTGCCCGGACAGGGTCCTTGACTTATGGGGCCAACGTCCTGACTTTC. Translating gives CASSARTGSLTYGANVLTF.

The J gene is TRBJ2-7, the V gene TRBV4-2; TRBD2 agrees at 8 bases. Germline-derived CDR1 and CDR2 are LGHNA and YNFKEQ. The CDR3 covers 13 residues. With 1 base clipped from V and 7 bases from J, the junction kept 3 bases outside the gene matches. CDR3 sequence (DNA): TGTGCCAGCAGCCAAGTTAGCGGGGCAGAGCAGTACTTC. Protein sequence: CASSQVSGAEQYF.

The CDR3, as DNA: TGTGCCAGCAGCTTAGTTTCCAGGATTCGCCAAGAGACCCAGTACTTC. Translating gives CASSLVSRIRQETQYF. V is TRBV7-9 and J is TRBJ2-5; no firm D call. Trimming cost V 1 base and J 1 base, with 13 bases left between them. Germline V gene lookup returns CDR1 SEHNR and CDR2 FQNEAQ (reference sequence). The CDR3 is 16 residues long.